The 10 T cell receptor beta chains given below trace back to one sample, sequenced in a study of lymphopenia after photon versus proton radiotherapy. TCRdb's table, derived via immunoSEQ multiplex PCR, lists solely in-frame clones and lacks some. The sample includes around 15,000 clones, about nine tenths of them seen just once. Here the sequenced sample was peripheral blood, taken from a patient treated with proton-based radiotherapy. The source of these receptors is a woman aged 60 to 75 with cholangiocarcinoma. Some clones in this sample may be carry-over from other donors' samples.

V and J are TRBV4-1 and TRBJ2-5; 9 positions match TRBD1. J gave up 4 bases and V 2 bases, and 11 bases lay outside the gene matches. The germline V gene encodes CDR1 MGHRA and CDR2 YSYEKL. This CDR3 comprises 17 residues. For the CDR3, the DNA is TGCGCCAGCAGCCAACTCCGGGGACAGGGTAGAGGAGAGACCCAGTACTTC. Translating gives CASSQLRGQGRGETQYF.

The chain has TRBV28 and TRBJ1-2, with a tentative D call TRBD1 (5 bases). V shed 7 bases and J shed 8 bases, with 20 bases lying between them. This CDR3 is 14 amino acids long. In germline, CDR1 is MDHEN, CDR2 SYDVKM. The CDR3 spells CASTLSGRGGGYTF. CDR3 DNA: TGTGCCAGCACCCTATCCGGGAGGGGTGGCGGCTACACCTTC.

The chain couples TRBV9 to TRBJ1-1; D is perhaps TRBD1 (6 bases). This CDR3 has 15 residues. Germline values: CDR1 SGDLS, CDR2 YYNGEE. V dropped 2 bases and J dropped 3 bases, with 14 bases sitting between them. Here the CDR3 DNA reads TGTGCCAGCAGCGTCACCGGGACAAGTTACACTGAAGCTTTCTTT. Translating it yields CASSVTGTSYTEAFF.

This clone was detected only once. V usage is TRBV27 and J usage is TRBJ2-3; TRBD2 agrees at 8 bases. The ends lost 7 bases at V and 4 bases at J; junction bases unmatched: 7. Germline V lookup: CDR1 MNHEY, CDR2 SMNVEV (reference sequence). The CDR3 runs to 14 residues. The CDR3, as DNA: TGTGCCAGCACATTAACGGGGGGGTCAGATACGCAGTATTTT. Residues: CASTLTGGSDTQYF.

The chain links TRBV7-2 to TRBJ2-7; 12 bases are a match to TRBD2. CDR1 and CDR2 (germline): SGHTA, FQGNSA. There are 15 residues in the CDR3. V dropped 4 bases and J dropped 4; count of bases not matched to a gene: 5. The CDR3 DNA sequence: TGTGCCAGCAGCTCCAGACTAGCGGGAGATTACGAGCAGTACTTC. It codes for CASSSRLAGDYEQYF.

The gene calls are TRBV5-1 and TRBJ1-6; unclear D gene. In germline, CDR1 is SGHRS, CDR2 YFSETQ. Trimming cost V 3 bases and J 10 bases, with 17 bases left between them. This CDR3 is 15 amino acids long. The CDR3 nucleotides are TGCGCCAGCAGCTCCTTCCTAGGCGCTGACTCACCCCTCCACTTT. Translated: CASSSFLGADSPLHF.

In its sample, this clone was seen a few times. This rearrangement joins TRBV6-6 to TRBJ1-5; D is unresolved. The CDR3 length is 13 residues. The V gene lost 10 bases and the J gene lost 9 bases, with 19 bases spanning the gap. Germline loops: CDR1 MNHNY, CDR2 SVGAGI (reference sequence). The CDR3 loop is CATQSSPFMPQHF. As DNA, the CDR3 is TGTGCCACCCAGTCATCCCCGTTCATGCCCCAGCATTTT.

For the CDR3, the DNA is TGTGCCAGCAGCCGAAACTCTGGGGCCAACGTCCTGACTTTC. This sequence encodes CASSRNSGANVLTF. The chain links TRBV28 to TRBJ2-6; D is undetermined. V was pared by 6 bases and J by 0 bases, with 6 bases between. From germline, CDR1 is MDHEN and CDR2 SYDVKM. This CDR3 contains 14 residues. Supplemented by reference TRBV28 and TRBJ2-6, the full variable domain reads DVKVTQSSRYLVKRTGEKVFLECVQDMDHENMFWYRQDPGLGLRLIYFSYDVKMKEKGDIPEGYSVSREKKERFSLILESASTNQTSMYLCASSRNSGANVLTFGAGSRLTVL.

The rearrangement uses TRBV7-9 and TRBJ1-1; no clear D. The germline V gene has CDR1 SEHNR and CDR2 FQNEAQ (reference sequence). The CDR3 has 15 amino acids. V lost 5 bases and J lost 3, with 16 bases in between. This CDR3 is CASSANKAVDTEAFF. The CDR3 nucleotides read TGTGCCAGCAGCGCAAACAAGGCTGTAGACACTGAAGCTTTCTTT. The full variable domain, with the rest looked up from reference TRBV7-9 and TRBJ1-1, is DTGVSQNPRHKITKRGQNVTFRCDPISEHNRLYWYRQTLGQGPEFLTYFQNEAQLEKSRLLSDRFSAERPKGSFSTLEIQRTEQGDSAMYLCASSANKAVDTEAFFGQGTRLTVV.

This chain joins TRBV19 and TRBJ2-7, with D unclear. The germline CDR1 and CDR2 sequences are LNHDA and SQIVND (reference sequence). This CDR3 is 12 amino acids long. V shed 7 bases and J shed 5 bases, with 12 bases lying between them. The CDR3 DNA reads TGTGCCAGTATCGGCCCATACGACGAGCAGTACTTC. It encodes CASIGPYDEQYF. Full variable domain (rest looked up from reference TRBV19 and TRBJ2-7): DGGITQSPKYLFRKEGQNVTLSCEQNLNHDAMYWYRQDPGQGLRLIYYSQIVNDFQKGDIAEGYSVSREKKESFPLTVTSAQKNPTAFYLCASIGPYDEQYFGPGTRLTVT.